This is a list of T cell receptor beta chains from one sample in a study of blood T cell repertoires in COVID-19. Assay: immunoSEQ multiplex PCR; the TCRdb copy retains only in-frame clones and omits some. Among about 75,000 clones listed, around 88% were seen once. Sequencing was carried out using peripheral blood. The receptors shown here come from a woman aged 70-85 years with acute or convalescent COVID-19. Both conserved end residues are part of each CDR3. Each record gives: CDR3 protein, CDR3 DNA, CDR3 length, J gene, V gene, D gene, clone size. The D gene is left open where the match is weak. The listing skips clone size in some rows; elsewhere it reads once, few, many or a size class.

CDR3: CASSVEQGSNEKLFF
DNA: TGTGCCAGCAGCGTGGAACAGGGATCTAATGAAAAACTGTTTTTT
length: 15
J: TRBJ1-4
V: TRBV9
D: .
size: .

CDR3: CATSDLEGASSYNSPLHF
DNA: TGTGCCACCAGTGATTTAGAGGGGGCGAGCTCCTATAATTCACCCCTCCACTTT
length: 18
J: TRBJ1-6
V: TRBV24-1
D: TRBD1
size: .

CDR3: CASSPGQGDSNQPQHF
DNA: TGTGCCAGCTCACCAGGACAGGGGGATAGCAATCAGCCCCAGCATTTT
length: 16
J: TRBJ1-5
V: TRBV18
D: TRBD1
size: .

CDR3: CAGGGYSNQPQHF
DNA: TGTGCCGGGGGAGGCTATAGCAATCAGCCCCAGCATTTT
length: 13
J: TRBJ1-5
V: TRBV28
D: .
size: .

CDR3: CASSYSEENQPQHF
DNA: TGTGCCAGCAGTTACTCGGAGGAGAATCAGCCCCAGCATTTT
length: 14
J: TRBJ1-5
V: TRBV6-2/TRBV6-3
D: .
size: .

CDR3: CASSATGGDTEAFF
DNA: TGTGCCAGCAGCGCGACAGGGGGGGACACTGAAGCTTTCTTT
length: 14
J: TRBJ1-1
V: TRBV9
D: TRBD1
size: .

CDR3: CSVEGRGSYNEQFF
DNA: TGCAGCGTTGAGGGCCGGGGCTCCTACAATGAGCAGTTCTTC
length: 14
J: TRBJ2-1
V: TRBV29-1
D: .
size: .

CDR3: CASSLGGAGSGDGYTF
DNA: TGCGCCAGCAGCTTGGGCGGGGCAGGCTCGGGGGATGGCTACACCTTC
length: 16
J: TRBJ1-2
V: TRBV5-1
D: .
size: .

CDR3: CASSPGTSRETQYF
DNA: TGTGCCAGCAGCCCGGGGACTAGCCGGGAGACCCAGTACTTC
length: 14
J: TRBJ2-5
V: TRBV5-6
D: TRBD2
size: .

CDR3: CASSFRQGGNTIYF
DNA: TGTGCCAGCAGCTTCCGACAGGGCGGAAACACCATATATTTT
length: 14
J: TRBJ1-3
V: TRBV11-2
D: TRBD1
size: .

CDR3: CASSLTQWTSGSEQFF
DNA: TGTGCCAGCAGCTTAACCCAATGGACTAGCGGGAGTGAGCAGTTCTTC
length: 16
J: TRBJ2-1
V: TRBV7-3
D: TRBD2
size: .

CDR3: CASSLVGSTDTQYF
DNA: TGTGCCAGCAGCTTAGTCGGGTCCACAGATACGCAGTATTTT
length: 14
J: TRBJ2-3
V: TRBV7-6
D: .
size: .

CDR3: CASSYLTEAFF
DNA: TGTGCCAGCAGTTACCTGACAGAAGCTTTCTTT
length: 11
J: TRBJ1-1
V: TRBV6-5
D: .
size: once

CDR3: CASSLDGYSNQPQHF
DNA: TGCGCCAGCAGCTTGGACGGTTATAGCAATCAGCCCCAGCATTTT
length: 15
J: TRBJ1-5
V: TRBV5-1
D: .
size: .

CDR3: CASSFFSEQFF
DNA: TGTGCCAGCAGTTTTTTTTCGGAGCAGTTCTTC
length: 11
J: TRBJ2-1
V: TRBV28
D: .
size: .

CDR3: CATSSVQDSYEQYF
DNA: TGTGCCACCAGCAGTGTACAGGACTCCTACGAGCAGTACTTC
length: 14
J: TRBJ2-7
V: TRBV15
D: .
size: once

CDR3: CASSHDRGFEAFF
DNA: TGTGCCAGCAGCCACGACAGGGGGTTTGAAGCTTTCTTT
length: 13
J: TRBJ1-1
V: TRBV14
D: TRBD1
size: once

CDR3: CASSQGQRGTEAFF
DNA: TGTGCCAGCTCACAGGGGCAAAGGGGCACTGAAGCTTTCTTT
length: 14
J: TRBJ1-1
V: TRBV18
D: .
size: few

CDR3: CASSFVSGSIYEQYF
DNA: TGTGCCAGCAGCTTTGTTAGCGGGAGTATTTACGAGCAGTACTTC
length: 15
J: TRBJ2-7
V: TRBV11-2
D: TRBD2
size: .

CDR3: CAWSRTSGELFF
DNA: TGTGCCTGGAGTAGGACTAGCGGGGAGCTGTTTTTT
length: 12
J: TRBJ2-2
V: TRBV30
D: TRBD2
size: few